The 24 T cell receptor beta chains below come from one sample, sequenced in a study of blood T cells in healthy people across ages. Primed by a sample-barcoded 5' primer and a J-beta primer mix, a second PCR proceeded for 7 to 11 cycles. One entry per CDR3 protein results from TCRdb running MiXCR on the 5' RACE reads. The table records 700,000 to 950,000 distinct CDR3 sequences, 58% of them present only once. The specimen sequenced was blood. The receptors stem from a man aged 30 to 39 in good health.

The V and J genes are TRBV5-1 and TRBJ1-1; TRBD1 aligns across 8 bases. Germline assignment: CDR1 SGHRS and CDR2 YFSETQ. The CDR3 contains 14 residues. Trimming removed 4 bases from V and 1 base from J; junction bases left unmatched: 3. The DNA for the CDR3 is TGCGCCAGCAGCGACAGGGGACCGAACACTGAAGCTTTCTTT. Protein: CASSDRGPNTEAFF.

J is TRBJ1-2 and V is TRBV12-3 or TRBV12-4, with 10 bases that match TRBD1. J was trimmed by 2 bases and V by 0 bases; bases with no gene match: 3. The CDR3 has 16 residues. The CDR3 loop reads CASSLAGQGGNYGYTF. In DNA, the CDR3 is TGTGCCAGCAGTTTAGCCGGACAGGGGGGGAACTATGGCTACACCTTC.

This clonotype came up once. The chain couples TRBV12-3 or TRBV12-4 to TRBJ2-1; TRBD2 matches at 16 bases. The CDR3 loop spans 15 amino acids. V was clipped by 5 bases and J by 13 bases; unmatched bases: 8. The CDR3 DNA reads as TGTGCCAGCAGTGCGCCCGGGACTAGCGGGGGGGCCCAGTTCTTC. Amino acids: CASSAPGTSGGAQFF.

The chain carries TRBV6-1 and TRBJ2-6, with TRBD2 matching 9 bases. This CDR3 region has 17 residues. Per the germline V gene, CDR1 is MNHNS and CDR2 is SASEGT. V shed 10 bases and J 2 bases; nucleotides not matched to a gene: 12. Here the CDR3 DNA reads TGTGCCACGCGAGGCGGACTAGCGAGGGCTGGGGCCAACGTCCTGACTTTC. It codes for CATRGGLARAGANVLTF.

This clonotype has just one count. The V call is TRBV12-3 or TRBV12-4, the J call TRBJ1-2; no definite D call. V lost 5 bases and J lost 1, with 11 bases in between. The CDR3 is 14 amino acids. This CDR3 is CASSPPSLNYGYTF. CDR3 bases: TGTGCCAGCAGTCCACCGTCCCTTAACTATGGCTACACCTTC.

This clonotype was picked up a small number of times. This CDR3 reads CASSPKGVNYGYTF. CDR3 nucleotides: TGTGCCAGCAGCCCTAAGGGGGTTAACTATGGCTACACCTTC. The chain has TRBV7-2 and TRBJ1-2, with a possible D match to TRBD1 (6 bases). The CDR3 contains 14 residues. Germline V CDR1 and CDR2: SGHTA, FQGNSA. V lost 5 bases, J lost 1 base, and 11 bases lay in between.

This clonotype was recorded many times. The chain joins TRBV4-1 to TRBJ2-4; 9 bases are shared with TRBD2. In germline, CDR1 is MGHRA, CDR2 YSYEKL. Germline trimming cut 0 bases from V and 0 bases from J; bases unmatched to any gene: 9. The CDR3 consists of 19 residues. The CDR3 protein is CASSQDPPSGELAKNIQYF. The CDR3 DNA sequence: TGCGCCAGCAGCCAAGACCCTCCTAGCGGGGAACTAGCCAAAAACATTCAGTACTTC.

J is TRBJ2-7 and V is TRBV20-1, with D possibly matching TRBD1 (6 bases). The CDR3 has 13 residues. V gave up 3 bases and J gave up 0 bases, with 9 bases separating them. Germline CDR1 and CDR2: DFQATT and SNEGSKA (reference sequence). The CDR3 DNA reads TGCAGTGCTAGCCGCAGGGGCTCCTACGAGCAGTACTTC. The encoded protein is CSASRRGSYEQYF.

V usage is TRBV15 and J usage is TRBJ2-7; no firm D call. Per the germline V gene, CDR1 is LNHNV and CDR2 is YYDKDF (reference sequence). This CDR3 spans 15 amino acids. With 0 bases removed from V and 1 base from J, the gap between germline ends came to 10 bases. CDR3 DNA: TGTGCCACCAGCAGAGATCTTGGTCTTTCCTACGAGCAGTACTTC. Its translation is CATSRDLGLSYEQYF.

There are a few counts of this clonotype. The gene calls are TRBV10-3 and TRBJ2-7; D gene uncertain. The length of the CDR3 is 13 residues. CDR1 ENHRY and CDR2 SYGVKD come from the germline V gene. V lost 3 bases and J 3 bases, leaving 9 bases between the germline ends. The CDR3 region is CAISDGVGYEQYF. DNA of the CDR3: TGTGCCATCAGTGATGGGGTCGGCTACGAGCAGTACTTC.

The V call is TRBV3-1, the J call TRBJ1-2; D possibly corresponds to TRBD1 (5 bases). V was trimmed by 2 bases and J by 4 bases, leaving 11 bases between them. CDR3 length: 14 amino acids. In germline, CDR1 is LGHDT, CDR2 YNNKEL (reference sequence). The CDR3 reads CASSQQQDLYGYTF. The CDR3 nucleotides are TGTGCCAGCAGCCAACAACAGGACCTCTATGGCTACACCTTC.

This clonotype was recorded a few times. V gene TRBV5-6 combines with J gene TRBJ2-3; D gene unclear. This CDR3 is 15 amino acids long. In germline, CDR1 is SGHDT, CDR2 YYEEEE. V was cut by 3 bases and J by 7 bases, with 18 bases left in between. CDR3 nucleotides: TGTGCCAGCAGCTCCCTAGATATGAAGCCGCATACGCAGTATTTT. As protein: CASSSLDMKPHTQYF.

This clonotype has just a few counts. The chain is built from TRBV20-1 and TRBJ2-5; no firm D call. Per germline, CDR1 DFQATT and CDR2 SNEGSKA (reference sequence). The CDR3 length is 15 residues. V lost 3 bases and J 4 bases, leaving 18 bases between the germline ends. Written as DNA, the CDR3 is TGCAGTGCTAGTCGTGAGACCCTTTATCGAGAGACCCAGTACTTC. This translates into CSASRETLYRETQYF.

V and J are TRBV6-6 and TRBJ2-1, with 9 bases lining up with TRBD2. V lost 0 bases, J lost 6 bases, and 6 bases stayed unmatched. Germline loops: CDR1 MNHNY, CDR2 SVGAGI (reference sequence). The length of the CDR3 is 16 residues. CDR3 nucleotides: TGTGCCAGCAGTTACTCGGATAGCGGGAGAGGCAATGAGCAGTTCTTC. This sequence encodes CASSYSDSGRGNEQFF.

V gene TRBV20-1 combines with J gene TRBJ1-5; 7 bases fit TRBD1. This CDR3 has 12 residues. The germline V gene has CDR1 DFQATT and CDR2 SNEGSKA (reference sequence). V lost 7 bases to trimming and J lost 4 bases; unmatched junction nucleotides: 4. The CDR3 DNA reads TGCAGTGTGACAGGGCCAAATCAGCCCCAGCATTTT. Translated: CSVTGPNQPQHF.

Only a few counts were recorded for this clonotype. The chain carries TRBV20-1 and TRBJ2-7; TRBD1 aligns across 9 bases. Trimming cost V 2 bases and J 1 base; bases outside gene matches: 6. The CDR3 is 15 residues long. Germline V gene data show CDR1 as DFQATT and CDR2 as SNEGSKA (reference sequence). The CDR3 loop reads CSARYWDRDSYEQYF. Written as DNA, the CDR3 is TGCAGTGCTAGATACTGGGACAGGGATTCCTACGAGCAGTACTTC.

The V call is TRBV20-1, the J call TRBJ1-3, with D possibly being TRBD1 (6 bases). Trimming took off 6 bases at V and 4 bases at J, with 13 bases between the two ends. Germline-derived CDR1 and CDR2 are DFQATT and SNEGSKA (reference sequence). CDR3 length equals 13 residues. CDR3: CSAPRTVGNTIYF. The CDR3 nucleotides are TGCAGTGCACCGAGGACAGTAGGAAACACCATATATTTT.

This clonotype was counted once. The chain carries TRBV30 and TRBJ1-1; 8 nucleotides align to TRBD1. Trimming removed 0 bases from V and 1 base from J; junction bases left unmatched: 1. Germline V gives CDR1 GTSNPN, CDR2 SVGIG (reference sequence). The length of the CDR3 is 14 residues. The CDR3 here is CAWSVTGGNTEAFF. The CDR3 bases are TGTGCCTGGAGTGTAACAGGGGGGAACACTGAAGCTTTCTTT.

The V gene is TRBV10-3, the J gene TRBJ2-2; D gene ambiguous. V lost 7 bases and J lost 3, with 15 bases in between. Germline CDR1 is ENHRY and CDR2 is SYGVKD. The CDR3 extends over 15 amino acids. DNA for the CDR3: TGTGCCATCATGCCGGAGACGACCTACACCGGGGAGCTGTTTTTT. The encoded protein is CAIMPETTYTGELFF.

The chain carries TRBV25-1 and TRBJ1-2; TRBD1 might be the D (5 bases). The germline gives CDR1 MGHDK, CDR2 SYGVNS. There are 15 residues in the CDR3. Trimming took off 2 bases at V and 3 bases at J, with 13 bases between the two ends. CDR3 sequence (DNA): TGTGCCAGCAGTGAAGATAGGGGAGGGTACTATGGCTACACCTTC. As protein: CASSEDRGGYYGYTF.

This clonotype was detected only a few times. The chain recombines TRBV4-2 with TRBJ2-5; 8 nucleotides align to TRBD1. Germline CDR1 and CDR2: LGHNA and YNFKEQ. Trimming cost V 8 bases and J 3 bases; bases outside gene matches: 11. The CDR3 spans 15 residues. For the CDR3, the DNA is TGTGCCAGCCGGGCAGGGGGCGAGGTTGAAGAGACCCAGTACTTC. As protein: CASRAGGEVEETQYF.

The V gene is TRBV5-1, the J gene TRBJ2-1, with 8 bases aligning to TRBD1. The CDR3 covers 16 residues. V trimming: 5 bases; J trimming: 4 bases; junction bases outside the gene matches: 11. The V gene's germline CDR1 is SGHRS and CDR2 YFSETQ. The CDR3 coding sequence is TGCGCCAGCAGATTACAGGGGGGACGCCTATACAATGAGCAGTTCTTC. Residues: CASRLQGGRLYNEQFF.

This clonotype has a handful of counts. The gene calls are TRBV4-2 and TRBJ1-2, with TRBD1 as a possible D gene (5 bases). The CDR3 covers 16 residues. V lost 4 bases and J lost 2, with 17 bases in between. Per the germline V gene, CDR1 is LGHNA and CDR2 is YNFKEQ. The CDR3 bases are TGTGCCAGCAGCCCCGACGGCCGGGGCGGAAACTATGGCTACACCTTC. This translates into CASSPDGRGGNYGYTF.

V and J are TRBV7-2 and TRBJ2-7; D may match TRBD1 or TRBD2 (5 bases each). This CDR3 spans 16 amino acids. Trimming removed 7 bases from V and 2 bases from J, with 21 bases in between. Germline CDR1 is SGHTA and CDR2 is FQGNSA. This CDR3 reads CASTSVGTHLAYEQYF. The DNA for the CDR3 is TGTGCCAGCACCTCGGTAGGGACCCATTTAGCCTACGAGCAGTACTTC.